This T cell receptor (beta chain) originates from a study of patients and donors after allogeneic stem cell transplantation. There are 12 residues in the CDR3. Germline V gene data show CDR1 as SGHTA and CDR2 as FQGTGA. V gave up 4 bases and J gave up 6 bases, with 7 bases separating them. TCRdb called the RT-PCR reads again in MiXCR, with one record for every CDR3 protein. The table lists approximately 430,000 distinct CDR3 sequences, about a sixth of them singletons. The sample holds a few counts of this clonotype. Material for sequencing was blood, either unsorted or a sorted T cell fraction (not recorded which). The V gene is TRBV7-3, the J gene TRBJ2-1; D unclear. The TCR originated in a human donor who was either an allogeneic HSCT recipient or a stem cell or donor lymphocyte infusion donor (not recorded which). It is not recorded whose cells these are; they may come from a transplant donor. The CDR3 DNA is TGTGCCAGCAGCTCCGGAAGCAATGAGCAGTTCTTC. This gives the protein CASSSGSNEQFF.